This T cell receptor (beta chain) was observed in a study of blood T cell repertoires in COVID-19. Study-wide background: The United States, Italy and Spain provided the acute and convalescent COVID-19 samples. PBMCs, B-cell-depleted T cells, or T cells were the source of the cDNA or gDNA that made up the material.

Per germline, CDR1 MNHNS and CDR2 SASEGT. V shed 3 bases and J shed 8 bases, with 13 bases lying between them. The CDR3 has 13 amino acids. In the authors' methods: Amplification of reference gene primers was used by the study to estimate nucleated cell counts. Profiled with immunoSEQ multiplex PCR; TCRdb holds only in-frame clones, not every one. That table is the source of V, J and clone size, and D and trimming were worked out from the DNA. The table records approximately 160,000 clones, around nine tenths of them present only once. The J gene is TRBJ1-1, the V gene TRBV6-1, with TRBD1 as a possible D gene (6 bases). Material for sequencing was peripheral blood. The receptor comes from a man aged 50 to 60 with acute or convalescent COVID-19. CDR3 DNA sequence: TGTGCCAGCAGTGAGACCGACAGGTTCGAAGCTTTCTTT. Translated, it gives CASSETDRFEAFF.